This is a list of T cell receptor beta chains from one sample in a study of cytomegalovirus exposure and HLA in healthy donors. Assay: immunoSEQ multiplex PCR; the TCRdb copy retains only in-frame clones and omits some. The sample yields roughly 200,000 clones, 77% seen once. Sequencing was done on a sample of PBMCs. The receptors were sampled from a woman aged 60-75 years in good health and CMV-seropositive. The CDR3 runs from the conserved cysteine through the conserved F or W. A D gene is named only where the DNA matches it firmly. Expanded clones get a size class; other rows say once, few or many, or leave the size out.

j_call | clone_size | v_call | d_call | cdr3_nt | cdr3_aa
TRBJ2-7 | . | TRBV6-6 | TRBD1 | TGTGCCAGCAGTGCCGCCGGGACAGGGGGCATCGAGCAGTACTTC | CASSAAGTGGIEQYF
TRBJ2-5 | . | TRBV4-1 | TRBD2 | TGCGCCAGCAGCCAAGACCCGGGGGGCCAAGAGACCCAGTACTTC | CASSQDPGGQETQYF
TRBJ2-5 | . | TRBV5-1 | . | TGCGCCAGCAGCTGGGACTCTCAAGAGACCCAGTACTTC | CASSWDSQETQYF
TRBJ1-3 | . | TRBV5-1 | . | TGCGCCAGCAGCTTGGGCAGGGCCTCTGGAAACACCATATATTTT | CASSLGRASGNTIYF
TRBJ2-3 | . | TRBV2 | . | TGTGCCAGCAGGGCCGAGGCAGATACGCAGTATTTT | CASRAEADTQYF
TRBJ2-3 | . | TRBV19 | . | TGTGCCAGTAGTATACCTAGCACAGATACGCAGTATTTT | CASSIPSTDTQYF
TRBJ1-2 | . | TRBV4-3 | . | TGCGCCAGCAGCCAAGGTGAAGGGGGTCGTGGCTACACCTTC | CASSQGEGGRGYTF
TRBJ1-6 | . | TRBV19 | . | TGTGCCAGTAGTACGGGGGGCCGAAATTCACCCCTCCACTTT | CASSTGGRNSPLHF
TRBJ2-5 | . | TRBV27 | . | TGTGCCAGCAGTTGGCGGGGGCCTCAAGAGACCCAGTACTTC | CASSWRGPQETQYF
TRBJ1-5 | . | TRBV6-5 | . | TGTGCCAGCAGTTACTCGGGACAAGGGCGTCAGCCCCAGCATTTT | CASSYSGQGRQPQHF
TRBJ2-5 | . | TRBV18 | . | TGTGCCAGCTCCCCGGCGGGACAGCAGGGGACCCAGTACTTC | CASSPAGQQGTQYF
TRBJ1-5 | . | TRBV18 | . | TGTGTCAGCTCCTCCACAGGGCAGAATAGCAATCAGCCCCAGCATTTT | CVSSSTGQNSNQPQHF
TRBJ2-7 | . | TRBV2 | . | TGTGCCAGCAGTGAAGCGACTGGCTCCTACGAGCAGTACTTC | CASSEATGSYEQYF
TRBJ1-1 | . | TRBV6-1 | . | TGTGCCAGCTCGACAATGCGGACAACTGAAGCTTTCTTT | CASSTMRTTEAFF
TRBJ2-1 | . | TRBV29-1 | . | TGCAGCGTTGGGACCCTGGACAGATACAATGAGCAGTTCTTC | CSVGTLDRYNEQFF
TRBJ2-3 | . | TRBV6-1 | . | TGTGCCACCAGGACAGAAAAGGGAGATACGCAGTATTTT | CATRTEKGDTQYF
TRBJ2-2 | . | TRBV10-3 | TRBD2 | TGTGCCACCAATATAGCGGGGGGCACCGGGGAGCTGTTTTTT | CATNIAGGTGELFF
TRBJ1-4 | . | TRBV5-1 | TRBD1 | TGCGCCAGCAGCCCGTTTGGGGACAGTGATGAAAAACTGTTTTTT | CASSPFGDSDEKLFF
TRBJ2-1 | . | TRBV5-1 | TRBD2 | TGCGCCAGCAGCGAGGGACTAGCGGGCCTCTACAATGAGCAGTTCTTC | CASSEGLAGLYNEQFF
TRBJ2-5 | few | TRBV11-2 | TRBD1 | TGTGCCAGCAGCTCGGACAGGGCAGGGGGGCGAGAGACCCAGTACTTC | CASSSDRAGGRETQYF
TRBJ2-3 | . | TRBV5-1 | . | TGCGCCAGCAGTTATACTAGCAGGGAAACGCAGTATTTT | CASSYTSRETQYF
TRBJ1-2 | once | TRBV29-1 | . | TGCAGCGCGTCGGGTGAGGGTTACCTCTATGGCTACACCTTC | CSASGEGYLYGYTF
TRBJ2-3 | . | TRBV18 | TRBD2 | TGTGCCAGCTCACCACCAAGCGGGGCTGGAGATACGCAGTATTTT | CASSPPSGAGDTQYF
TRBJ2-2 | few | TRBV4-1 | TRBD2 | TGCGCCAGCAGCCTACTGGGGGGGACCGGGGAGCTGTTTTTT | CASSLLGGTGELFF
TRBJ2-1 | . | TRBV5-4 | . | TGTGCCAGCAGCCCATTGATCACCAACAGGGTGAGCTCCTACAATGAGCAGTTCTTC | CASSPLITNRVSSYNEQFF
TRBJ1-5 | . | TRBV11-2 | . | TGTGCCAGCAGCTCCATGGGCAATAGCAATCAGCCCCAGCATTTT | CASSSMGNSNQPQHF
TRBJ2-1 | . | TRBV6-5 | . | TGTGCCACTGCGTTCTTAGGTGGGGCTGAGCAGTTCTTC | CATAFLGGAEQFF
TRBJ1-1 | . | TRBV25-1 | . | TGTGCCAGCAGGGGGCATGGGTTAGGCTCGGCTGCTGAAGCTTTCTTT | CASRGHGLGSAAEAFF
TRBJ1-3 | few | TRBV7-2 | . | TGTGCCAGCAGGACCCTGGGCAACACCATATATTTT | CASRTLGNTIYF
TRBJ1-1 | . | TRBV5-1 | TRBD1 | TGCGCCAGCAGCACAGGACAGGGGGCGCACACTGAAGCTTTCTTT | CASSTGQGAHTEAFF
TRBJ1-4 | . | TRBV6-6 | . | TGTGCCAGCAGTTACGTGCCCGGGGATGAAAAACTGTTTTTT | CASSYVPGDEKLFF
TRBJ2-7 | . | TRBV7-9 | . | TGTGCCAGCAGCCAACCCAACCTGGGGCTCTCCTACGAGCAGTACTTC | CASSQPNLGLSYEQYF
TRBJ2-7 | . | TRBV5-6 | . | TGTGCCAGCAGCTTGGACAGCGAGCAGTACTTC | CASSLDSEQYF
TRBJ2-5 | . | TRBV9 | . | TGTGCCAGCAGCCTAGGGGGGGACCTCCGGGAGACCCAGTACTTC | CASSLGGDLRETQYF
TRBJ2-3 | . | TRBV9 | . | TGTGCCAGCAGCGTAGCACCCCCCGGCGGAGGGCCAGATACGCAGTATTTT | CASSVAPPGGGPDTQYF
TRBJ2-5 | . | TRBV7-3 | TRBD2 | TGTGCCAGCAGCTTTAGCGGGGGGACCCTCGGGGCCCAGTACTTC | CASSFSGGTLGAQYF
TRBJ1-6 | . | TRBV9 | . | TGTGCCAGCAGCGCCCATTATAATTCACCCCTCCACTTT | CASSAHYNSPLHF
TRBJ1-1 | . | TRBV2 | . | TGTGCCAGCAGTGGAGTTGTCCAGGTTGCCACTGAAGCTTTCTTT | CASSGVVQVATEAFF
TRBJ2-5 | few | TRBV5-4 | TRBD2 | TGTGCCAGCAGCTCGGCGGGAGTTGAGACCCAGTACTTC | CASSSAGVETQYF
TRBJ1-3 | . | TRBV19 | . | TGTGCCAGTAGTACTCGAGTGAGCTCTGGAAACACCATATATTTT | CASSTRVSSGNTIYF
TRBJ2-1 | few | TRBV5-1 | TRBD2 | TGCGCCAGCAGGTATGCCGGGACTAGCGGGACCTCCGGCTCCTACAATGAGCAGTTCTTC | CASRYAGTSGTSGSYNEQFF
TRBJ1-1 | . | TRBV5-1 | TRBD1 | TGCGCCAGCAGCCTGCAGGGGGCGGACACTGAAGCTTTCTTT | CASSLQGADTEAFF
TRBJ1-2 | few | TRBV28 | . | TGTGCCAGCAGGCGACAAATCCAATATGGCTACACCTTC | CASRRQIQYGYTF
TRBJ2-4 | . | TRBV30 | . | TGTGCCTGGAGCCTCGGACAACGAGTAGCCAAAAACATTCAGTACTTC | CAWSLGQRVAKNIQYF
TRBJ1-5 | . | TRBV10-2 | TRBD1 | TGCGCCAGCCGGGACAGAGATCAGCCCCAGCATTTT | CASRDRDQPQHF
TRBJ2-3 | . | TRBV28 | TRBD2 | TGTGCCAGCAGTTCCTCGCATAGCGGGGGCCAAACAGATACGCAGTATTTT | CASSSSHSGGQTDTQYF
TRBJ1-1 | . | TRBV19 | . | TGTGCCAGTAGTATGGAGATGATGAACACTGAAGCTTTCTTT | CASSMEMMNTEAFF
TRBJ2-1 | . | TRBV7-2 | TRBD2 | TGTGCCAGCAGCCTGTCGGGGGGTACCTACAATGAGCAGTTCTTC | CASSLSGGTYNEQFF
TRBJ2-1 | few | TRBV9 | TRBD2 | TGTGCCAGCAGCGTAAAGCTAGCGGGGGGGGAGAGCTCCTACAATGAGCAGTTCTTC | CASSVKLAGGESSYNEQFF
TRBJ1-1 | . | TRBV18 | . | TGTGCCAGCTCACCACCATCGGACAGTGAAGCTTTCTTT | CASSPPSDSEAFF
TRBJ1-1 | . | TRBV27 | . | TGTGCCAGCTTTCCAAGGCAGGGTTTCTGGCTGAACACTGAAGCTTTCTTT | CASFPRQGFWLNTEAFF
TRBJ2-1 | once | TRBV7-9 | . | TGTGCCAGCAGCTTGGTAGCGGTCAATGAGCAGTTCTTC | CASSLVAVNEQFF
TRBJ2-5 | few | TRBV7-7 | . | TGTGCCAGCAGCTTAGGGGCTGTACAAGAGACCCAGTACTTC | CASSLGAVQETQYF
TRBJ1-2 | . | TRBV7-7 | TRBD1 | TGTGCCAGCAGCCCACAAGCGGGACAGGTAGAGGGCTACACCTTC | CASSPQAGQVEGYTF
TRBJ2-7 | . | TRBV15 | TRBD1 | TGTGCCACCAGCAGAGCAGGGGGCGCATCGGACGAGCAGTACTTC | CATSRAGGASDEQYF
TRBJ2-3 | . | TRBV5-1 | TRBD2 | TGCGCCAGCAGCTTGCCACTAGCGGACACAGATACGCAGTATTTT | CASSLPLADTDTQYF
TRBJ2-3 | . | TRBV14 | TRBD1 | TGTGCCAGCAGCCAGGGCAGGACAGGGCCAAAGTATTTT | CASSQGRTGPKYF
TRBJ1-1 | . | TRBV30 | . | TGTGCCTGGGGAAGACAGACGAACACTGAAGCTTTCTTT | CAWGRQTNTEAFF
TRBJ1-2 | . | TRBV13 | . | TGTGCCAGCACCATCTACGGACAGTCTAACTATGGCTACACCTTC | CASTIYGQSNYGYTF